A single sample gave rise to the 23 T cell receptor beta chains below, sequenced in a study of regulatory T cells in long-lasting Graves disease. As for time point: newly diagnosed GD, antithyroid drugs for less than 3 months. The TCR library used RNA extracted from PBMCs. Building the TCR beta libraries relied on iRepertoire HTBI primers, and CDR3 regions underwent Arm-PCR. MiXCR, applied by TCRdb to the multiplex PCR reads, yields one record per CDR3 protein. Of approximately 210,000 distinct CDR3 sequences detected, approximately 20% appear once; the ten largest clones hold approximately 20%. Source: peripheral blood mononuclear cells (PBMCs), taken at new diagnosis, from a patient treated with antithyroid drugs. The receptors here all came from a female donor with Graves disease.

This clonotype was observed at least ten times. The CDR3 reads CSARGGLAAYEQYF. CDR3 coding DNA: TGCAGTGCTAGGGGGGGACTAGCGGCCTACGAGCAGTACTTC. This sequence joins TRBV20-1 and TRBJ2-7; 11 bases fit TRBD2. V dropped 3 bases and J dropped 2; count of bases not matched to a gene: 3. In germline, CDR1 is DFQATT, CDR2 SNEGSKA (reference sequence). The CDR3 has 14 amino acids.

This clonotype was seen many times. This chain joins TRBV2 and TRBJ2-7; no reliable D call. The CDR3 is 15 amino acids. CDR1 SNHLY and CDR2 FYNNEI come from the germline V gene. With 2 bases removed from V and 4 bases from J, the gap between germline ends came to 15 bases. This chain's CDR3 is CASSERSSSPYEQYF. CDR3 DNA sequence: TGTGCCAGCAGTGAAAGGTCGTCGAGCCCGTACGAGCAGTACTTC.

This CDR3 is CASSLWNGTGGAGYGYTF. CDR3 nucleotides: TGTGCCAGCAGTTTATGGAATGGGACAGGGGGCGCGGGCTATGGCTACACCTTC. This sequence joins TRBV28 and TRBJ1-2; TRBD1 aligns across 12 bases. Germline loops: CDR1 MDHEN, CDR2 SYDVKM. CDR3 length equals 18 residues. V was clipped by 0 bases and J by 4 bases; unmatched bases: 9.

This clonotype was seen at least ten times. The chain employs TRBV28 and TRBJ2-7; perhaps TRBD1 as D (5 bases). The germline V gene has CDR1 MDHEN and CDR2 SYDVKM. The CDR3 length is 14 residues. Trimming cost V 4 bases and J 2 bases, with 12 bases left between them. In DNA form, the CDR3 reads TGTGCCAGCAGTTCCTCCTCGACAGCCTACGAGCAGTACTTC. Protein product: CASSSSSTAYEQYF.

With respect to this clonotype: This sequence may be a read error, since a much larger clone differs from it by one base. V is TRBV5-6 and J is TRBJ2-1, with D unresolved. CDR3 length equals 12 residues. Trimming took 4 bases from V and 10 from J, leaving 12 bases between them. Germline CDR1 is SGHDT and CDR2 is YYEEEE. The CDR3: CASSPVVYEQFF. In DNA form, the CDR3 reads TGTGCCAGCAGCCCCGTGGTCTACGAGCAGTTCTTC.

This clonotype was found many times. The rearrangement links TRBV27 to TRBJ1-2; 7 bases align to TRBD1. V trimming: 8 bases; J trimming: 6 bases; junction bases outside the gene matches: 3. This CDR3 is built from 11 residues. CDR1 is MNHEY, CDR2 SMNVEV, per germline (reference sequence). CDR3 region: CASRDRHGYTF. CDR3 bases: TGTGCCAGCCGGGACAGACATGGCTACACCTTC.

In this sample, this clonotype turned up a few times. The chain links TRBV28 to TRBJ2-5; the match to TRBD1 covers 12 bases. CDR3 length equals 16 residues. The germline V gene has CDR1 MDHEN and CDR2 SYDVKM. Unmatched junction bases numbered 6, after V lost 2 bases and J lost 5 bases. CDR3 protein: CASSLPGQGAGETQYF. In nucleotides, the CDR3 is TGTGCCAGCAGTTTACCGGGACAGGGGGCAGGGGAGACCCAGTACTTC.

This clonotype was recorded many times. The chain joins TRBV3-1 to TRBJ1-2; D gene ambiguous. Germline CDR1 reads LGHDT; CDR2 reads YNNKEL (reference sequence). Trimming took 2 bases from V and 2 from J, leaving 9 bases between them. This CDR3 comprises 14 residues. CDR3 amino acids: CASSQRVSNYGYTF. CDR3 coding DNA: TGTGCCAGCAGCCAAAGGGTATCCAACTATGGCTACACCTTC.

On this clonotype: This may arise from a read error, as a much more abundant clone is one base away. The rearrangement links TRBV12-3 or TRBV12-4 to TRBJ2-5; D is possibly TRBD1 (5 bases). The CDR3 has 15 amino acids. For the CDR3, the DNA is TGTGCCAGCAGCCTAAGGGGCGGACGCGGAGAGAGCCAGTACTTC. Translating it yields CASSLRGGRGESQYF.

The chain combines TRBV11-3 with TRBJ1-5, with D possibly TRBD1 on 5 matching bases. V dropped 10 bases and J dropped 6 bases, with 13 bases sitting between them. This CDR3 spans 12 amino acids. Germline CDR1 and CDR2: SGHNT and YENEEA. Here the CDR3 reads CATDQGIQPQHF. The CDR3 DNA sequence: TGTGCCACCGATCAGGGAATTCAGCCCCAGCATTTT.

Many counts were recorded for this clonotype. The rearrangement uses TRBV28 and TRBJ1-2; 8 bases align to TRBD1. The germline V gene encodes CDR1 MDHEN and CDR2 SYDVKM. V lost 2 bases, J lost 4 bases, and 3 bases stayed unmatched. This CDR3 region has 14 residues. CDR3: CASSLGQGGYGYTF. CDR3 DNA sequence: TGTGCCAGCAGTTTAGGACAGGGTGGCTATGGCTACACCTTC.

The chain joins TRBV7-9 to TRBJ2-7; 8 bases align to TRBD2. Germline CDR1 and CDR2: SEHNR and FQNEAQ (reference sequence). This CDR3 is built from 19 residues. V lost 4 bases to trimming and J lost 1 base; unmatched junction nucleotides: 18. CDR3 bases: TGTGCCAGCAGCTATCCCGGCTCCGGCGGGAGGCAAACGTCCTACGAGCAGTACTTC. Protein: CASSYPGSGGRQTSYEQYF.

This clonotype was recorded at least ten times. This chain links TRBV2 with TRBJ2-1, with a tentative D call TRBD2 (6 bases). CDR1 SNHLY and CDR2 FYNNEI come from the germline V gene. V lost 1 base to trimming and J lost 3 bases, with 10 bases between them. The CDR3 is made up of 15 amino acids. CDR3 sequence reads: CASSEGTIFYNEQFF. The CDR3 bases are TGTGCCAGCAGTGAAGGGACTATATTCTACAATGAGCAGTTCTTC. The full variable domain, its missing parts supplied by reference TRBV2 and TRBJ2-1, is EPEVTQTPSHQVTQMGQEVILRCVPISNHLYFYWYRQILGQKVEFLVSFYNNEISEKSEIFDDQFSVERPDGSNFTLKIRSTKLEDSAMYFCASSEGTIFYNEQFFGPGTRLTVL.

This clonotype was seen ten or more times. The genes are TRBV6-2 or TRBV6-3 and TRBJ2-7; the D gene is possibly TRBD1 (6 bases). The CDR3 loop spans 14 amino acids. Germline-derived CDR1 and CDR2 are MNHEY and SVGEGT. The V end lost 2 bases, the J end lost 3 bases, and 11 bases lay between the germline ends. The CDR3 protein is CASSYGEGGYEQYF. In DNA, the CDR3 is TGTGCCAGCAGTTACGGGGAAGGGGGCTACGAGCAGTACTTC.

As DNA, the CDR3 is TGTGCCAGCAGTTATAGCCCGACAGGTGTCAATTCACCCCTCCACTTT. Amino acid sequence: CASSYSPTGVNSPLHF. This chain links TRBV6-2 or TRBV6-3 with TRBJ1-6; a weak D match, TRBD1 (6 bases). The germline V gene has CDR1 MNHEY and CDR2 SVGEGT. Trimming cost V 3 bases and J 7 bases, with 16 bases left between them. CDR3 length: 16 amino acids.

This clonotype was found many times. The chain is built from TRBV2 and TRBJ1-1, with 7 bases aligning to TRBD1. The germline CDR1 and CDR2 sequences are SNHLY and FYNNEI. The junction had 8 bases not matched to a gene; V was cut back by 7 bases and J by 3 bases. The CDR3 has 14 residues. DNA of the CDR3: TGTGCCAGCACCGAGGGCAGGGGGGACACTGAAGCTTTCTTT. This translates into CASTEGRGDTEAFF.

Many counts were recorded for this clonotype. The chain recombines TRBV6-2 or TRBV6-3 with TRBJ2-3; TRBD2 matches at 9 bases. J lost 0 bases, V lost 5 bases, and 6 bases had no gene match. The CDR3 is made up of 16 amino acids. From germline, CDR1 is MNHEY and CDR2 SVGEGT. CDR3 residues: CASSDIAGGSTDTQYF. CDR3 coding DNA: TGTGCCAGCAGTGATATTGCGGGGGGGAGCACAGATACGCAGTATTTT.

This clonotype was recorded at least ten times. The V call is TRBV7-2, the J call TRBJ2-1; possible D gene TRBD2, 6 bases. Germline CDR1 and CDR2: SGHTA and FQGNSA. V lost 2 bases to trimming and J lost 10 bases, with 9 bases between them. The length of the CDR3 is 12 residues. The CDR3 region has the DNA TGTGCCAGCAGCTTATACGGGGGAGAGCAGTTCTTC. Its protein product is CASSLYGGEQFF.

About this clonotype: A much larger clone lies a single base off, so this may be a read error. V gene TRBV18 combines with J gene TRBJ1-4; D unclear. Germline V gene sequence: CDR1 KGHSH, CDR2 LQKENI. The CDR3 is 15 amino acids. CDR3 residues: CASSPSSAENEKLVF. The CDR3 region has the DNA TGTGCCAGCTCACCTTCGTCAGCAGAGAATGAAAAACTGGTTTTT.

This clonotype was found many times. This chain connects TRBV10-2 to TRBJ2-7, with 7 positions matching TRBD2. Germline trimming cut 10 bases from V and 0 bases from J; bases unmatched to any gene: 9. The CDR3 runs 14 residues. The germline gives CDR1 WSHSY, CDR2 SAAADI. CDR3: CATRERGLSYEQYF. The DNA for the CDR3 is TGCGCCACCCGGGAGCGGGGCCTCTCCTACGAGCAGTACTTC.

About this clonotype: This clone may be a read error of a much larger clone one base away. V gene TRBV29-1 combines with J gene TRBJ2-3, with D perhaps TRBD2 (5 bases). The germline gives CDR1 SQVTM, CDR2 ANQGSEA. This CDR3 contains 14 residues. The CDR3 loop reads CGVRGYLNTDTQYF. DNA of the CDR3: TGCGGCGTTCGAGGGTACCTTAACACAGATACGCAGTATTTT.

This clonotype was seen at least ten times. CDR3: CANRDRVNYGYTF. CDR3 nucleotides: TGTGCCAACCGGGACAGGGTTAACTATGGCTACACCTTC. The rearrangement links TRBV12-3 or TRBV12-4 to TRBJ1-2; 9 nucleotides match TRBD1. Unmatched junction bases numbered 4, after V lost 10 bases and J lost 1 base. This CDR3 has 13 residues.

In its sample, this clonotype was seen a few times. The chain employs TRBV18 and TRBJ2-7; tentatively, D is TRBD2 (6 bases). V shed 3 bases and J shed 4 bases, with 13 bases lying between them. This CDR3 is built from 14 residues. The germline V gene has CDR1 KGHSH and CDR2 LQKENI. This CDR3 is CASSPGSAGYEQYF. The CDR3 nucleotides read TGTGCCAGCTCACCGGGGTCCGCGGGGTACGAGCAGTACTTC.